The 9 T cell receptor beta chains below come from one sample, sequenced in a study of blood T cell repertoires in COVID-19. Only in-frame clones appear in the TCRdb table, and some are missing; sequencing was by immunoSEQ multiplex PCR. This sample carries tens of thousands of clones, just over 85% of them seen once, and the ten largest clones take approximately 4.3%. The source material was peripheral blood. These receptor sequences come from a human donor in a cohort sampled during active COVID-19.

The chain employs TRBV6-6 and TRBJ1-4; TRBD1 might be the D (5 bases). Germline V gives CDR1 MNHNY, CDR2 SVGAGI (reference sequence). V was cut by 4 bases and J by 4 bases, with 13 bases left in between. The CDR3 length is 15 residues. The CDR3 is CASSSSSGGNEKLFF. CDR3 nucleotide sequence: TGTGCCAGCAGTTCCTCCAGCGGGGGTAATGAAAAACTGTTTTTT.

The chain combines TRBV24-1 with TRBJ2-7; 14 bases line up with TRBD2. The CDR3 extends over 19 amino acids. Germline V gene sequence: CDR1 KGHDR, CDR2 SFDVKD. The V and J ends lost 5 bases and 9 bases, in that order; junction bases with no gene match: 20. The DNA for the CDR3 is TGTGCCACCAGTGCCCCCCCCGGGACTAGCGGGAGCCCCTCCGGGGGGCAGTACTTC. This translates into CATSAPPGTSGSPSGGQYF.

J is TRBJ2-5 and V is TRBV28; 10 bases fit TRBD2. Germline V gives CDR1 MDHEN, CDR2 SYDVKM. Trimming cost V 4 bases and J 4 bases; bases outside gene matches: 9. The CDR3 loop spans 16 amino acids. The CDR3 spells CASSSSAGGGRETQYF. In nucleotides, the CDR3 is TGTGCCAGCAGTTCCTCAGCGGGAGGGGGTAGAGAGACCCAGTACTTC.

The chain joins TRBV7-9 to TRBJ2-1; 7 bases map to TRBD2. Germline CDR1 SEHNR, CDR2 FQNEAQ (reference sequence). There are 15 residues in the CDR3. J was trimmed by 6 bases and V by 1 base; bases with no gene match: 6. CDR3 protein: CASSLGLAESNEQFF. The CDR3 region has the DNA TGTGCCAGCAGCTTAGGGCTAGCGGAGAGCAATGAGCAGTTCTTC.

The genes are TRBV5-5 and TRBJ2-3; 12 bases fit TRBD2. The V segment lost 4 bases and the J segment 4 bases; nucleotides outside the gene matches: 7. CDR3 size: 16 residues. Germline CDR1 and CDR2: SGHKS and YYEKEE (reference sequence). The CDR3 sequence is CASSPSASGGADTQYF. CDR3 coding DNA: TGTGCCAGCAGCCCTTCGGCTAGCGGGGGGGCAGATACGCAGTATTTT.

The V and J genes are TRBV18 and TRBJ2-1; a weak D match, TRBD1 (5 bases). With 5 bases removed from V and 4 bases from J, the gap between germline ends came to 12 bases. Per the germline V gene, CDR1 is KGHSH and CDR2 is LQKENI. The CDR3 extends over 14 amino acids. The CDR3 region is CASSSGQEYNEQFF. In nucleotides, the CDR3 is TGTGCCAGCTCATCAGGGCAGGAGTACAATGAGCAGTTCTTC.

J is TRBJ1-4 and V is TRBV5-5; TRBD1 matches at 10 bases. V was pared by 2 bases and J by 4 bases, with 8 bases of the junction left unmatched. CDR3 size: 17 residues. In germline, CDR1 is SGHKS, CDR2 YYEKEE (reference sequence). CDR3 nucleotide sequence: TGTGCCAGCAGCTTTAGACAGGGGGCGGGAAATAATGAAAAACTGTTTTTT. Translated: CASSFRQGAGNNEKLFF.

As DNA, the CDR3 is TGTGCCAGCAGCCAAGACAGGTACTCCCTTGCAACTAATGAAAAACTGTTTTTT. As protein: CASSQDRYSLATNEKLFF. The chain is built from TRBV4-2 and TRBJ1-4, with unresolved D. The CDR3 contains 18 residues. V was trimmed by 0 bases and J by 0 bases, leaving 14 bases between them. Looked up from germline, CDR1 is LGHNA and CDR2 is YNFKEQ.

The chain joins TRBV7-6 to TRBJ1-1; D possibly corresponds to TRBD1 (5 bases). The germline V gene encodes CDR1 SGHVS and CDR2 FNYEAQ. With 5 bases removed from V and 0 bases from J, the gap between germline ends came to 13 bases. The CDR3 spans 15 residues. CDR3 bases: TGTGCCAGCAGCCGACTCGACAGCCTGAACACTGAAGCTTTCTTT. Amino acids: CASSRLDSLNTEAFF.